These 10 T cell receptor beta chains originate from one sample sequenced in a study of T cells in Graves' hyperthyroidism and ophthalmopathy. From RNA transcripts, TCR beta CDR3 regions were amplified. Researchers ran a first-round RT-PCR on the TCR CDR3 using the HTBI primer set. TCRdb re-analysed the multiplex PCR reads in MiXCR, keeping a single row per CDR3 protein. The table lists roughly 560,000 distinct CDR3 sequences, under 15% of them singletons. Sequenced sample: blood. The receptors stem from a woman between 35 and 50 years old with Graves' ophthalmopathy.

In its sample, this clonotype was seen a few times. The V call is TRBV15, the J call TRBJ2-4; possibly TRBD1 for D (6 bases). Germline V gene data show CDR1 as LNHNV and CDR2 as YYDKDF (reference sequence). The ends were cut back, 0 bases at V and 2 bases at J, with 14 bases in the middle. The CDR3 consists of 17 residues. CDR3 residues: CATSRDYWTVSKNIQYF. CDR3 in DNA: TGTGCCACCAGCAGAGATTATTGGACAGTTTCCAAAAACATTCAGTACTTC.

The chain has TRBV27 and TRBJ2-2, with 12 bases aligning to TRBD2. Trimming removed 5 bases from V and 7 bases from J; junction bases left unmatched: 11. The length of the CDR3 is 17 residues. CDR1 and CDR2 (germline): MNHEY, SMNVEV (reference sequence). This CDR3 reads CASSPRRLAGAGGELFF. The CDR3 coding sequence is TGTGCCAGCAGTCCTCGGCGACTAGCGGGAGCGGGCGGGGAGCTGTTTTTT.

This clonotype was observed many times. The chain recombines TRBV7-2 with TRBJ2-2; 9 bases align to TRBD1. The junction had 5 bases not matched to a gene; V was cut back by 3 bases and J by 6 bases. In germline, CDR1 is SGHTA, CDR2 FQGNSA. The CDR3 extends over 15 amino acids. Here the CDR3 DNA reads TGTGCCAGCAGCTTTTCGGGACAGGGCTCCGGGGAGCTGTTTTTT. Translation: CASSFSGQGSGELFF.

This clonotype was seen repeatedly, ten times or more. The V and J genes are TRBV20-1 and TRBJ2-7, with 7 bases fitting TRBD2. Trimming took 5 bases from V and 7 from J; bases not matched to a gene: 14. CDR3 length: 14 residues. Germline V gene data show CDR1 as DFQATT and CDR2 as SNEGSKA (reference sequence). CDR3 in DNA: TGCAGTGCTGGCGCCGGGAGTAGCGGGCGTGAGCAGTACTTC. This sequence encodes CSAGAGSSGREQYF.

The V call is TRBV27, the J call TRBJ1-1; D is unclear. Trimming took off 3 bases at V and 6 bases at J, with 14 bases between the two ends. From germline, CDR1 is MNHEY and CDR2 SMNVEV (reference sequence). This CDR3 region has 14 residues. In nucleotides, the CDR3 is TGTGCCAGCAGTTTCTTGGGTCATAAGGCTGAAGCTTTCTTT. It specifies CASSFLGHKAEAFF.

V usage is TRBV6-2 or TRBV6-3 and J usage is TRBJ2-5; 12 bases are a match to TRBD2. The junction had 3 bases not matched to a gene; V was cut back by 2 bases and J by 2 bases. The CDR3 sequence is 16 residues long. Germline values: CDR1 MNHEY, CDR2 SVGEGT. CDR3 in amino acids: CASSYDTSGRQETQYF. The DNA of the CDR3 is TGTGCCAGCAGTTACGACACTAGCGGGAGGCAAGAGACCCAGTACTTC.

The chain's CDR3 is CASSQAGQGTEQYF. The DNA for the CDR3 is TGTGCCAGCAGCCAAGCGGGGCAGGGCACCGAGCAGTACTTC. This rearrangement joins TRBV7-8 to TRBJ2-7; 7 bases line up with TRBD2. The V gene end was trimmed by 5 bases and the J gene end by 6 bases; junction bases not matched to a gene: 10. This CDR3 has 14 residues. Germline V gives CDR1 SGHVS, CDR2 FQNEAQ.

The genes are TRBV10-3 and TRBJ2-5, with 7 bases that match TRBD2. CDR1 is ENHRY and CDR2 is SYGVKD in the germline V gene. This CDR3 region has 15 residues. After removal of 6 bases from V and 5 bases from J, the junction contained 12 bases not matched to a gene. The CDR3 here is CAIRSSGGSGETQYF. CDR3 in DNA: TGTGCCATCAGATCATCTGGCGGGAGCGGGGAGACCCAGTACTTC.

This clonotype was picked up many times. This chain connects TRBV10-3 to TRBJ2-1; D call uncertain. Trimming removed 0 bases from V and 10 bases from J, with 4 bases in between. Looked up from germline, CDR1 is ENHRY and CDR2 is SYGVKD. The CDR3 extends over 11 amino acids. The CDR3 loop is CAISESEEQFF. CDR3 bases: TGTGCCATCAGTGAGTCCGAGGAGCAGTTCTTC.

This clonotype was counted ten times or more. V usage is TRBV24-1 and J usage is TRBJ2-5; 8 positions match TRBD1. This CDR3 is 16 amino acids long. The ends lost 3 bases at V and 0 bases at J; junction bases unmatched: 5. Looked up from germline, CDR1 is KGHDR and CDR2 is SFDVKD. CDR3 sequence reads: CATSDPGGADQETQYF. The CDR3 DNA follows: TGTGCCACCAGTGATCCAGGGGGCGCCGACCAAGAGACCCAGTACTTC.